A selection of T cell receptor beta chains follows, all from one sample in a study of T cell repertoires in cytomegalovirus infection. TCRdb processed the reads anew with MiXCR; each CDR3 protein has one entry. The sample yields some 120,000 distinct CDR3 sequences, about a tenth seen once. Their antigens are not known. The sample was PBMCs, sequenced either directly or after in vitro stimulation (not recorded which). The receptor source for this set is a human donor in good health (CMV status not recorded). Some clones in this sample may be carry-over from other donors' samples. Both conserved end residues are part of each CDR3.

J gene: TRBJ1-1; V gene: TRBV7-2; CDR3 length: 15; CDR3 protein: CASSLEGTGVIEAFF
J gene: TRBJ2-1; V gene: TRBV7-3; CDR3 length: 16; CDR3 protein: CASSYLLAGGYNEQFF
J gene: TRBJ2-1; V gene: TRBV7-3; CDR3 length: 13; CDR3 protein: CASSPGTANEQFF
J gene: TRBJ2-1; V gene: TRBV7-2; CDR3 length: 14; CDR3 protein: CASSLAADLPRQFF
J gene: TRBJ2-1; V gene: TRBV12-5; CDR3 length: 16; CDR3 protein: CASGLEGGVSHNEQFF
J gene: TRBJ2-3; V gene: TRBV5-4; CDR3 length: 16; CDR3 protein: CASIPRARGVADTQYF
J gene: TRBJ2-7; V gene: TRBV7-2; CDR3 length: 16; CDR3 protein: CASSLHRGRGSYEQYF
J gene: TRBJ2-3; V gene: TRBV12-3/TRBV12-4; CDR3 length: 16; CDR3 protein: CASSPRAGPYTDTQYF
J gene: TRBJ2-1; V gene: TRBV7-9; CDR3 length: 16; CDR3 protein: CASSPGLTRGSNEQFF
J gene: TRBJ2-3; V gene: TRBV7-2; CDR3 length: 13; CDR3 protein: CASSFEGADTQYF
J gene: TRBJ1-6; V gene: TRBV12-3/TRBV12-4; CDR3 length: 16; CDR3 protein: CASSLGDRGGYSPLHF
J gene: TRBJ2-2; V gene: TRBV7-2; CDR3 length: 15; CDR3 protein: CASSLARGRTGELFF
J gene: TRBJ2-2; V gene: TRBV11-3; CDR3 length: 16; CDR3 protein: CASSLALQMNFGELFF
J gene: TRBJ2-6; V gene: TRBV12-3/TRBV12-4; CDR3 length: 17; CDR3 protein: CASSPTGGISGANVLTF
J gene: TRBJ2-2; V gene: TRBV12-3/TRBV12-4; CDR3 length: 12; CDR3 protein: CASSSRTGELFF
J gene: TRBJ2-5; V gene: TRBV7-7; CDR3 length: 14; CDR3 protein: CASSSSTATETQYF
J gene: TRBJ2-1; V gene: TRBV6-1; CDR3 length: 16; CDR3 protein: CASSPLAGGEGNEQFF
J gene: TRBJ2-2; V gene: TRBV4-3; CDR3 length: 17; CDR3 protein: CASSQDLASGSPGELFF
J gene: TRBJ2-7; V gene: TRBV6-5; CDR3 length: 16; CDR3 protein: CASSYSRLAGTYEQYF
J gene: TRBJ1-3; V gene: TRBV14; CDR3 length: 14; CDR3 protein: CASSAGFSGNTIYF
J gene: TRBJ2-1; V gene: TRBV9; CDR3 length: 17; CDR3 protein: CASSGPTGGRVNNEQFF
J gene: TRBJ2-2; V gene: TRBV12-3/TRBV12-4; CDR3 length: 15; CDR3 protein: CASLLGQGNTGELFF
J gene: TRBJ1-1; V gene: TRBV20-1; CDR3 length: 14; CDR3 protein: CSARQPSGGTEAFF
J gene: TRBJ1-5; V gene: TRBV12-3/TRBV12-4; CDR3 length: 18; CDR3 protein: CASSSPRWSGRGNQPQHF
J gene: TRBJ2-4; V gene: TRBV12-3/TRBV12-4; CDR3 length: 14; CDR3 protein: CASSSQRDQNIQYF
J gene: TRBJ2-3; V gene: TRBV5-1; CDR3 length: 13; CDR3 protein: CASSLQGTDTQYF
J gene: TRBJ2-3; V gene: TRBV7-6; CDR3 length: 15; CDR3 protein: CASSVLPGGTDTQYF
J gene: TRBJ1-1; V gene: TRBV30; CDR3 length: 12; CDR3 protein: CAWSGMNTEAFF
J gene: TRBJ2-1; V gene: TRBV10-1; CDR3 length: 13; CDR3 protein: CASSKGLGGEQFF
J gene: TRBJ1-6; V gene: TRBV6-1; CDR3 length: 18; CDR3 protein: CASSALPGGASGNSPLHF
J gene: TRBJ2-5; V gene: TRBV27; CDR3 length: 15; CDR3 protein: CASSLSVGGQETQYF
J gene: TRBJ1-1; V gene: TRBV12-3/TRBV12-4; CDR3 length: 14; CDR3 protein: CASSPLSGNTEAFF
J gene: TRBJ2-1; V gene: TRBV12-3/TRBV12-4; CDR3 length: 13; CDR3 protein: CASSAGGPLEQFF
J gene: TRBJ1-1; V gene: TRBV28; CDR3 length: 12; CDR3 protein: CASSLGKTKAFF
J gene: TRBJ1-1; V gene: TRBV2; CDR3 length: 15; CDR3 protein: CASSGLAGVSTEAFF
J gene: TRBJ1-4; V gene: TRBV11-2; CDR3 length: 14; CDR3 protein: CASSFSATNEKLFF
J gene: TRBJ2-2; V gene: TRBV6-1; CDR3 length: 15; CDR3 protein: CASKKREGYTGELFF
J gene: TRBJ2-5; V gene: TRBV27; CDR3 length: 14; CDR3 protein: CASRSSGRQETQYF
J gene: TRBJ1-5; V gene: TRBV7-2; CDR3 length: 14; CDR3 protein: CASSFTGLNQPQHF
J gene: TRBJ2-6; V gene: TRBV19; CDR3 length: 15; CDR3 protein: CASRNRWAGANVLTF
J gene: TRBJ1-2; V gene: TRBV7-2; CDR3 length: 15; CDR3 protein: CASSHRGDRNYGYTF
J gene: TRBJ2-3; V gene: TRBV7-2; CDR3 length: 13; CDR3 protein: CASSLDPADTQYF